This T cell receptor (beta chain) was found in a study of metastatic and nonmetastatic thyroid tumors. As for the study in general: Repertoires from blood and tumor or nodule tissue of malignant and benign thyroid patients were compared.

Ahead of thyroid surgery, no patient had received treatment of any kind. This clone was found many times. Its antigen is currently unknown. Authors' processing steps: In papillary thyroid cancer, a distant-metastasis classifier was built using CDR3 differences across clinicopathological groups. TCRdb reprocessed the PCR reads via MiXCR. These V and J calls derive from TCRdb rather than the authors' analysis. The repertoire includes fewer than 25,000 clones, roughly a third of them detected once, and 13% to 15% sits in the top ten. Study-wide findings and caveats: Reportedly, malignant thyroid tumors had significantly higher TCR beta diversity than benign nodules, in blood and tumor.

The sequence was obtained from a female donor with papillary thyroid cancer or a benign thyroid nodule (not recorded which). Some clones in this sample may be carry-over from other donors' samples. Sequencing input: blood.

The CDR3 here is CASSYDSSGNTIYF. CDR3 coding DNA: TGTGCCAGCAGTTACGACAGCTCTGGAAACACCATATATTTT. The chain carries TRBV6-5 and TRBJ1-3; D is possibly TRBD1 (5 bases). Germline CDR1 is MNHEY and CDR2 is SVGAGI. The CDR3 consists of 14 residues. The ends were cut back, 2 bases at V and 0 bases at J, with 5 bases in the middle.